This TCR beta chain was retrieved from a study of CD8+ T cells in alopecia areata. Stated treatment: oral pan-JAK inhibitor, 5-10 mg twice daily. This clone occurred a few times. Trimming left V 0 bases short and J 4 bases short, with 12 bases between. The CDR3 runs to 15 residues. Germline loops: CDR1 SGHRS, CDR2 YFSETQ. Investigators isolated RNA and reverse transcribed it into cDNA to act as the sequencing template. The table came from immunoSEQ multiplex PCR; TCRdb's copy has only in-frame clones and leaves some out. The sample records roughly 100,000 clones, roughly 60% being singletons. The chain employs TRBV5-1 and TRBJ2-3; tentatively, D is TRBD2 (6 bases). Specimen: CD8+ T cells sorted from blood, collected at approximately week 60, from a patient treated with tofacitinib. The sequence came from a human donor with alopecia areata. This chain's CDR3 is CASSLAGREADTQYF. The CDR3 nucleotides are TGCGCCAGCAGCTTGGCCGGCAGGGAGGCAGATACGCAGTATTTT.